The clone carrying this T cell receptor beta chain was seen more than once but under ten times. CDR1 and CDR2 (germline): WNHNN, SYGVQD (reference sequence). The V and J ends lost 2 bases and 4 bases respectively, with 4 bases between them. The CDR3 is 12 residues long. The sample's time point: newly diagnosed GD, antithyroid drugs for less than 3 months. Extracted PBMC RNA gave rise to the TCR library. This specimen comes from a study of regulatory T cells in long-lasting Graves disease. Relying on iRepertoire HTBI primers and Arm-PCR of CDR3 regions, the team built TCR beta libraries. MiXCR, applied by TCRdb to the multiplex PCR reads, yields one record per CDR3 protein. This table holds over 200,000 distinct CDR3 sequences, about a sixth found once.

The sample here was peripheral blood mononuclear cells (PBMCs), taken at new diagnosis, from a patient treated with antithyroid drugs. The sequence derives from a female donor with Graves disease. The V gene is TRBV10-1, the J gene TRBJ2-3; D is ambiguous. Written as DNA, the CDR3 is TGCGCCAGCAGTGAGGACGCAGATACGCAGTATTTT. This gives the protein CASSEDADTQYF.